This is a list of T cell receptor beta chains from one sample in a study of human thymus T cells. The data were produced by immunoSEQ multiplex PCR, yet TCRdb's version contains in-frame clones alone and is incomplete. This sample yields about 46,000 clones, of which more than 85% are seen a single time; roughly 0.16% belongs to the top ten. Sequenced material: blood. These receptors all come from a girl under three years old with a congenital heart defect but otherwise immunologically healthy. Each CDR3 is given without its conserved first and last residue.

J	V	CDR3
TRBJ2-3	TRBV5-6	ASSLYGPSTDTQY
TRBJ1-5	TRBV5-8	ASSSNLVRFGGQPQH
TRBJ1-1	TRBV2	ASSYPAGEDTEAF
TRBJ2-2	TRBV7-9	ASTPGGFTGELF
TRBJ2-5	TRBV6-6	ASSALQVGETQY
TRBJ2-5	TRBV27	ASSLAPTGARETQY
TRBJ2-1	TRBV5-4	ASSGADSTNRNEQF
TRBJ2-7	TRBV2	ASSSIHGQSYEQY
TRBJ2-1	TRBV12-5	ASGLGLAVYNEQF
TRBJ2-6	TRBV6-1	ASSEQGTGANVLT
TRBJ2-4	TRBV7-3	ASSSTGKYIQY
TRBJ2-1	TRBV19	ATGRTYNEQF
TRBJ2-5	TRBV19	ATASGGIQETQY
TRBJ2-5	TRBV6-4	ASSREETQY
TRBJ2-3	TRBV5-1	ASSLDVPRDTQY
TRBJ1-5	TRBV18	ASSRTNQPQH
TRBJ2-1	TRBV21-1	ASSKGGDSSYNEQF
TRBJ2-3	TRBV5-4	ASSPTSEFTDTQY
TRBJ2-3	TRBV27	AQGDTYTDTQY
TRBJ1-1	TRBV7-3	ASSRIQGGAEAF
TRBJ1-4	TRBV7-9	ASSPQGRNEKLF
TRBJ2-3	TRBV19	ASSLPGVSTDTQY
TRBJ2-7	TRBV2	ASSGTGPY
TRBJ2-1	TRBV27	ASSWGLAGVREQF
TRBJ2-1	TRBV28	ASTLAGRTDQF
TRBJ2-7	TRBV19	ASSYGQGGAYEQY
TRBJ1-1	TRBV6-5	ASTRGQDEAF
TRBJ2-6	TRBV28	ASSPTTGANVLT
TRBJ2-7	TRBV5-4	ASSLSGSSYEQY
TRBJ2-3	TRBV6-5	ASSLPGQADTQY
TRBJ2-7	TRBV19	ASSPLAGYYEQY